One T cell receptor beta chain is described in this entry. Antigen specificity is unknown. The data were taken from a study of a mutant IDH1 vaccine in newly diagnosed glioma. Study details: Following radiotherapy alone, or alongside temozolomide cycles, vaccination was started after an interval of 4-6 weeks. Every participant had undergone radiotherapy, temozolomide, or both before, and most underwent both. Study-wide results and caveats: Vaccine-induced immune responses were detected in approximately 93% of patients.

Data came from immunoSEQ multiplex PCR; TCRdb stores just in-frame clones and leaves some out. The sample lists roughly 74,000 clones, roughly 85% seen once, with approximately 2.1% in the top ten. The time point: week 23, last vaccination. Alongside topical imiquimod, each dose of vaccine comprised 300 ug of mutant IDH1 20-mer peptide. The TCR sequence derives from a young man with glioma. Some clones in this sample may be carry-over from other donors' samples. The material was PBMCs, obtained from a glioma patient whose treatment included an IDH1 peptide vaccine.

Here the CDR3 reads CASSTGTSGRNEQYF. In nucleotides, the CDR3 is TGTGCCAGCAGTACCGGGACTAGCGGGAGAAACGAGCAGTACTTC. V and J are TRBV5-4 and TRBJ2-7; 14 bases line up with TRBD2. This CDR3 comprises 15 residues. The trim removed 5 bases at V and 5 bases at J, leaving 6 bases unmatched. Germline-derived CDR1 and CDR2 are SGHNT and YYREEE (reference sequence).